Following are 22 T cell receptor beta chains from one sample sequenced in a study of T cells in Graves' hyperthyroidism and ophthalmopathy. RNA transcripts yielded amplified TCR beta CDR3 regions. Carried out on the TCR CDR3, a first-round RT-PCR used the HTBI primer set. TCRdb processed the multiplex PCR reads anew with MiXCR; each CDR3 protein has one entry. The repertoire holds approximately 570,000 distinct CDR3 sequences, just under 20% seen once, with over 45% in the top ten. Sequencing was carried out using blood. These receptors all come from a man aged 35 to 55 with Graves' ophthalmopathy.

This clonotype was recorded many times. V gene TRBV5-1 combines with J gene TRBJ2-7; 15 bases match TRBD2. The CDR3 contains 18 residues. V shed 3 bases and J 6 bases; nucleotides not matched to a gene: 13. The V gene's germline CDR1 is SGHRS and CDR2 YFSETQ. The CDR3 DNA sequence: TGCGCCAGCAGCTCTGGACTAGCGGGGGGGCCATCATCCGCCGAGCAGTACTTC. Encoded protein: CASSSGLAGGPSSAEQYF.

J is TRBJ2-2 and V is TRBV28; 8 bases are a match to TRBD1. V lost 3 bases and J lost 3; bases outside the gene matches: 9. This CDR3 has 17 amino acids. The V gene's germline CDR1 is MDHEN and CDR2 SYDVKM. This chain's CDR3 is CASSLGFGRGHTGELFF. The CDR3 coding sequence is TGTGCCAGCAGTTTGGGATTCGGCAGGGGGCACACCGGGGAGCTGTTTTTT.

This clonotype was detected many times. This chain joins TRBV10-3 and TRBJ1-4; the match to TRBD1 covers 8 bases. The CDR3 length is 15 residues. The J segment lost 4 bases and the V segment lost 10 bases, leaving 11 bases of the junction unmatched. Germline values: CDR1 ENHRY, CDR2 SYGVKD. For the CDR3, the DNA is TGTGCCACCCGATCGGACAGGGCGAATAATGAAAAACTGTTTTTT. Translation gives CATRSDRANNEKLFF.

CDR3 sequence reads: CASSPRTGLVTMNTEAFF. The DNA for the CDR3 is TGTGCCAGCAGCCCCCGGACAGGGCTCGTTACAATGAACACTGAAGCTTTCTTT. The chain recombines TRBV13 with TRBJ1-1; 8 bases line up with TRBD1. Germline V lookup: CDR1 PRHDT, CDR2 FYEKMQ (reference sequence). Trimming cost V 5 bases and J 0 bases; bases outside gene matches: 14. The CDR3 is 18 amino acids.

This clonotype was recorded at least ten times. The V and J genes are TRBV7-9 and TRBJ2-3; 9 bases map to TRBD2. Germline assignment: CDR1 SEHNR and CDR2 FQNEAQ (reference sequence). With 6 bases clipped from V and 4 bases from J, the junction kept 8 bases outside the gene matches. The CDR3 spans 15 residues. CDR3 in amino acids: CASSRAGGEADTQYF. CDR3 DNA: TGTGCCAGCAGTCGAGCGGGGGGCGAGGCAGATACGCAGTATTTT. Full variable domain (missing parts from reference TRBV7-9 and TRBJ2-3): DTGVSQNPRHKITKRGQNVTFRCDPISEHNRLYWYRQTLGQGPEFLTYFQNEAQLEKSRLLSDRFSAERPKGSFSTLEIQRTEQGDSAMYLCASSRAGGEADTQYFGPGTRLTVL.

This clonotype was seen many times. The chain is built from TRBV20-1 and TRBJ2-3; 13 nucleotides line up with TRBD2. Germline lookup yields CDR1 DFQATT and CDR2 SNEGSKA (reference sequence). The CDR3 extends over 16 amino acids. V was clipped by 3 bases and J by 6 bases; unmatched bases: 9. DNA of the CDR3: TGCAGTGCTAGCCTTACTAGCGGGGGGGCAGGGGATACGCAGTATTTT. Residues: CSASLTSGGAGDTQYF.

The chain has TRBV6-5 and TRBJ2-1; a weak D match, TRBD1 (5 bases). CDR3 size: 14 residues. Germline CDR1 reads MNHEY; CDR2 reads SVGAGI. Deletions cut 2 bases from V and 6 bases from J, with 11 bases between. CDR3 DNA sequence: TGTGCCAGCAGTTACCGCGGACAAGTCAATGAGCAGTTCTTC. Translating gives CASSYRGQVNEQFF.

This clonotype was found a few times. The genes are TRBV6-1 and TRBJ1-1, with D possibly being TRBD1 (5 bases). This CDR3 contains 12 residues. V was trimmed by 5 bases and J by 10 bases, leaving 14 bases between them. Germline CDR1 is MNHNS and CDR2 is SASEGT. The DNA for the CDR3 is TGTGCCAGCAGTCCTGGGACTAGAGCAGCTTTCTTT. This codes for CASSPGTRAAFF.

Only a few counts were recorded for this clonotype. The J gene is TRBJ2-7, the V gene TRBV6-1, with 11 bases aligning to TRBD1. The length of the CDR3 is 15 residues. With V trimmed by 5 bases and J by 2 bases, 5 bases remained unmatched. Looked up from germline, CDR1 is MNHNS and CDR2 is SASEGT. In DNA, the CDR3 is TGTGCCAGCAGTCGTGGGACAGGGGGAACCTACGAGCAGTACTTC. Translated, it gives CASSRGTGGTYEQYF.

This clonotype occurred a few times. This sequence joins TRBV9 and TRBJ1-5, with 9 bases matching TRBD1. The CDR3 length is 16 residues. Germline CDR1 reads SGDLS; CDR2 reads YYNGEE. V trimming: 3 bases; J trimming: 7 bases; junction bases outside the gene matches: 11. The CDR3 loop is CASSEGTGGAGQPQHF. In DNA, the CDR3 is TGTGCCAGCAGCGAGGGTACAGGGGGCGCCGGGCAGCCCCAGCATTTT.

The V call is TRBV6-2 or TRBV6-3, the J call TRBJ1-1; D gene unclear. This CDR3 has 13 amino acids. Germline V lookup: CDR1 MNHEY, CDR2 SVGEGT. The V end lost 2 bases, the J end lost 3 bases, and 7 bases lay between the germline ends. The CDR3 DNA reads as TGTGCCAGCAGTTACATCCGGGACACTGAAGCTTTCTTT. Its protein is CASSYIRDTEAFF.

The chain recombines TRBV9 with TRBJ2-1; a possible D gene is TRBD2 (6 bases). There are 15 residues in the CDR3. Per germline, CDR1 SGDLS and CDR2 YYNGEE. V was trimmed by 3 bases and J by 6 bases, leaving 16 bases between them. The CDR3 DNA reads TGTGCCAGCAGCGGGCGGCAGGGAGGAATCAATGAGCAGTTCTTC. This encodes CASSGRQGGINEQFF.

Only a few counts were recorded for this clonotype. The chain joins TRBV30 to TRBJ1-4; 8 bases align to TRBD1. Germline V gene lookup returns CDR1 GTSNPN and CDR2 SVGIG (reference sequence). After removal of 4 bases from V and 4 bases from J, the junction contained 5 bases not matched to a gene. The CDR3 spans 14 residues. The CDR3 region is CAWTGGLINEKLFF. CDR3 sequence (DNA): TGTGCCTGGACAGGGGGCTTGATTAATGAAAAACTGTTTTTT.

The genes are TRBV2 and TRBJ2-2, with 11 positions matching TRBD2. From germline, CDR1 is SNHLY and CDR2 FYNNEI. Germline trimming cut 7 bases from V and 1 base from J; bases unmatched to any gene: 2. CDR3 size: 15 residues. The CDR3 spells CASTGTSGNTGELFF. The CDR3 nucleotides read TGTGCCAGCACTGGGACTAGCGGGAACACCGGGGAGCTGTTTTTT.

The CDR3 is CASSLASDSSNYGYTF. The CDR3 region has the DNA TGTGCCAGCAGTTTAGCCTCGGACTCTTCTAACTATGGCTACACCTTC. The rearrangement joins TRBV27 to TRBJ1-2; D gene unclear. V was trimmed by 2 bases and J by 0 bases, leaving 13 bases between them. The CDR3 consists of 16 residues. Germline loops: CDR1 MNHEY, CDR2 SMNVEV (reference sequence).

The chain has TRBV27 and TRBJ1-6, with D tentatively TRBD1 (5 bases). Germline CDR1 reads MNHEY; CDR2 reads SMNVEV (reference sequence). CDR3 length: 15 amino acids. The V end was cut by 0 bases, the J end by 5 bases, with 8 bases between. CDR3 residues: CASSLSRANNSPLHF. The DNA for the CDR3 is TGTGCCAGCAGTTTATCCAGGGCGAATAATTCACCCCTCCACTTT.

This clonotype was recorded at least ten times. The V gene is TRBV7-8, the J gene TRBJ2-3, with TRBD1 as a possible D gene (6 bases). Per germline, CDR1 SGHVS and CDR2 FQNEAQ. Trimming shortened V by 4 bases and J by 0 bases, and 11 bases separated the two germline ends. The CDR3 contains 15 residues. CDR3 sequence reads: CASSSPGVSTDTQYF. CDR3 DNA: TGTGCCAGCAGCTCCCCAGGGGTGAGCACAGATACGCAGTATTTT. Supplemented by reference TRBV7-8 and TRBJ2-3, the full variable domain reads GAGVSQSPRYKVAKRGQDVALRCDPISGHVSLFWYQQALGQGPEFLTYFQNEAQLDKSGLPSDRFFAERPEGSVSTLKIQRTQQEDSAVYLCASSSPGVSTDTQYFGPGTRLTVL.

The chain links TRBV5-8 to TRBJ2-5; 7 nucleotides match TRBD1. Germline CDR1 SGHTS, CDR2 YDEGEE. Losses at the gene ends were 5 bases for V and 3 bases for J; bases not matched to a gene: 7. The CDR3 runs to 14 residues. For the CDR3, the DNA is TGTGCCAGCAGTATTCAGGGGGTAAAAGAGACCCAGTACTTC. This gives the protein CASSIQGVKETQYF.

This clonotype was seen at least ten times. The chain joins TRBV6-2 or TRBV6-3 to TRBJ2-5; 9 bases are shared with TRBD2. V was clipped by 6 bases and J by 4 bases; unmatched bases: 6. Germline CDR1 MNHEY, CDR2 SVGEGT. The CDR3 has 14 residues. CDR3 sequence (DNA): TGTGCCAGCAGGGCTAGCGGGAACGGAGAGACCCAGTACTTC. Translation: CASRASGNGETQYF.

This clonotype was picked up a small number of times. The chain is built from TRBV28 and TRBJ1-5; D unresolved. Trimming removed 5 bases at V and 3 bases at J, with 17 bases between. CDR1 and CDR2 (germline): MDHEN, SYDVKM. CDR3 size: 16 residues. CDR3 DNA: TGTGCCAGCAGTCCGCTTTTGAACACCTTCAATCAGCCCCAGCATTTT. Its translation: CASSPLLNTFNQPQHF.

This clonotype came up many times. This chain links TRBV2 with TRBJ2-7; 7 bases line up with TRBD2. Germline V gene lookup returns CDR1 SNHLY and CDR2 FYNNEI. V lost 6 bases to trimming and J lost 3 bases; unmatched junction nucleotides: 17. This CDR3 spans 17 amino acids. In DNA, the CDR3 is TGTGCCAGCAGCCTCGGAGCCACCGGGAGGTATATCTACGAGCAGTACTTC. Its translation: CASSLGATGRYIYEQYF.

This clonotype has just one count. Since a much larger clone is just one base distant, this may be a read error. This rearrangement joins TRBV29-1 to TRBJ2-3; D may match TRBD1 or TRBD2 (5 bases each). Germline CDR1 and CDR2: SQVTM and ANQGSEA. The CDR3 has 14 amino acids. CDR3 sequence (DNA): TGCAGCGCCGCTTCCGGGGCTAGCACAGATACGCGGTATTTT. It codes for CSAASGASTDTRYF.